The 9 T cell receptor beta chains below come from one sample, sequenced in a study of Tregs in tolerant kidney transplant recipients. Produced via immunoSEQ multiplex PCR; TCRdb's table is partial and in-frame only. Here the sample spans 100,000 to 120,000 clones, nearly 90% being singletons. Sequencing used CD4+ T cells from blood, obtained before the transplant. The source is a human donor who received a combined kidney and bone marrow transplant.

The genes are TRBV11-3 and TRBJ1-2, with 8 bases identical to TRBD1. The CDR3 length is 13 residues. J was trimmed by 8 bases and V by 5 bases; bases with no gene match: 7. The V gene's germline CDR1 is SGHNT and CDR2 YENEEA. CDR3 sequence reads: CASSLGQAEGYTF. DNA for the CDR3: TGTGCCAGCAGCCTGGGACAGGCTGAAGGCTACACCTTC. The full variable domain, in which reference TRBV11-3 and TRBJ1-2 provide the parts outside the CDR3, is EAGVVQSPRYKIIEKKQPVAFWCNPISGHNTLYWYLQNLGQGPELLIRYENEEAVDDSQLPKDRFSAERLKGVDSTLKIQPAELGDSAVYLCASSLGQAEGYTFGSGTRLTVV.

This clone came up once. CDR3 in amino acids: CASSILWTSGQLAKNIQYF. CDR3 bases: TGTGCCAGTAGTATACTCTGGACTAGCGGGCAACTAGCCAAAAACATTCAGTACTTC. This sequence joins TRBV19 and TRBJ2-4; 11 positions agree with TRBD2. The junction had 9 bases not matched to a gene; V was cut back by 2 bases and J by 0 bases. Germline lookup yields CDR1 LNHDA and CDR2 SQIVND (reference sequence). This CDR3 comprises 19 residues.

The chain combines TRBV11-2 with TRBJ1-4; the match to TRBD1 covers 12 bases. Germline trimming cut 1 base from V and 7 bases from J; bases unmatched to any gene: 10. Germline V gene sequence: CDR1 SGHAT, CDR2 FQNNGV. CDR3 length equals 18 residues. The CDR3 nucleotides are TGTGCCAGCAGCTTAGGGGACAGGGGGCTGCGTGTTAGTGAAAAACTGTTTTTT. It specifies CASSLGDRGLRVSEKLFF.

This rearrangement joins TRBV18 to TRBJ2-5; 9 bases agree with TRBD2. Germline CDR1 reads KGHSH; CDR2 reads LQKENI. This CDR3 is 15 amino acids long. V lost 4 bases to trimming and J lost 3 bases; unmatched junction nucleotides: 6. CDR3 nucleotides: TGTGCCAGCTCACTCAGACTAGCGGTCAAAGAGACCCAGTACTTC. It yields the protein CASSLRLAVKETQYF.

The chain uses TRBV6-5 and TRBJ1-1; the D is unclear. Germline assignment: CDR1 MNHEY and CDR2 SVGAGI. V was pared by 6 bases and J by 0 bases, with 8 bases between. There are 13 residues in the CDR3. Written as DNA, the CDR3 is TGTGCCAGCAGGTCAGGAATGAACACTGAAGCTTTCTTT. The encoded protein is CASRSGMNTEAFF.

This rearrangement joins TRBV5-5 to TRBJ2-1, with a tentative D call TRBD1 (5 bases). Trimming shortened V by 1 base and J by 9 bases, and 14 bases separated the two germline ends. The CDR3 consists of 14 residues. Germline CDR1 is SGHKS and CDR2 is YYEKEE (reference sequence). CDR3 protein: CASSLSQGSIEQFF. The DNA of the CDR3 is TGTGCCAGCAGCTTGTCCCAGGGTAGCATTGAGCAGTTCTTC.

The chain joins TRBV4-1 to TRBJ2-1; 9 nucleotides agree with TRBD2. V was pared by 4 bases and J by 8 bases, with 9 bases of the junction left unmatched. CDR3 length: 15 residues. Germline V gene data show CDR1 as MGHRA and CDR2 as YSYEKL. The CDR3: CASSPPRASGDEQFF. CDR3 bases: TGCGCCAGCAGCCCCCCCCGGGCTAGCGGGGATGAGCAGTTCTTC.

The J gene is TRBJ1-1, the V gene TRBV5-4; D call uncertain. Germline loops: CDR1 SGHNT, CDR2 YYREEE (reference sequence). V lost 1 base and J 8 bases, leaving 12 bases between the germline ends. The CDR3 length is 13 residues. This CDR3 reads CASSLNSLAEAFF. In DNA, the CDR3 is TGTGCCAGCAGCTTGAACAGCTTGGCGGAAGCTTTCTTT.

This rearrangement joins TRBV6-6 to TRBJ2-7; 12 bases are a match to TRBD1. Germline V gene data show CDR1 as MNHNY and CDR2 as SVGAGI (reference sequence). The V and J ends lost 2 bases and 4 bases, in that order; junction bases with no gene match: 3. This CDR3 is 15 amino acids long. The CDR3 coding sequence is TGTGCCAGCAGTTACAGGGGACAGGGGGCTTACGAGCAGTACTTC. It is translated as CASSYRGQGAYEQYF.